Described below is a single T cell receptor (beta chain) sequence and its context. The record originates from a study of blood T cell repertoires in COVID-19. CDR1 is SQVTM, CDR2 ANQGSEA, per germline. The CDR3 is made up of 12 amino acids. Trimming removed 5 bases from V and 3 bases from J; junction bases left unmatched: 3. TCRdb's table, derived via immunoSEQ multiplex PCR, lists solely in-frame clones and lacks some. Of about 270,000 clones listed, 88% were seen once; the top ten hold around 2.9%. The gene calls are TRBV29-1 and TRBJ1-1; 7 nucleotides agree with TRBD1. The sample consisted of PBMCs or T cells enriched from blood (not recorded which). The clonotype originates from a woman between 45 and 65 years old who had recovered from COVID-19. The CDR3 loop is CSVRGLDTEAFF. The DNA of the CDR3 is TGCAGCGTTAGGGGGCTGGACACTGAAGCTTTCTTT.